This T cell receptor (beta chain) was captured in a study of blood T cell repertoires in COVID-19. Participant reports of clinical history set cohort assignment. What the recovered Cohort 3 donors had was two negative PCRs, clearance, or symptom resolution. Using immunoSEQ multiplex PCR, the repertoire was profiled, and TCRdb retains in-frame clones only, with some absent. The table includes 250,000 to 300,000 clones, 75% to 95% detected once. The origin of this receptor is a woman in her 30s who had recovered from COVID-19. The sequencing sample was made of PBMCs or T cells enriched from blood (not recorded which).

The DNA for the CDR3 is TGCGCCAGCAGCCAAGCAGGGGTGAACAATTCACCCCTCCACTTT. This translates into CASSQAGVNNSPLHF. The V call is TRBV4-3, the J call TRBJ1-6, with D maybe TRBD1 (6 bases). The V and J ends lost 1 base and 7 bases respectively, with 11 bases between them. Germline lookup yields CDR1 LGHNA and CDR2 YSLEER. This CDR3 comprises 15 residues.